A selection of T cell receptor beta chains follows, all from one sample in a study of blood T cell repertoires in COVID-19. Libraries were prepared by immunoSEQ multiplex PCR; TCRdb keeps only in-frame clonotypes and omits some of them. Of approximately 110,000 clones in the sample, about nine tenths are singletons; the top ten hold 4.5%. Specimen: peripheral blood. These receptors all come from a middle-aged man with acute or convalescent COVID-19. The CDR3 runs from the conserved cysteine through the conserved F or W. The order of the fields is J gene, clone size, D gene, V gene, CDR3 DNA, CDR3 protein. The D gene is left open where the match is weak. Clone size is shown for a subset of rows, as once, few, many or a class of expanded clone.

TRBJ2-4 | - | TRBD1 | TRBV7-2 | TGTGCCAGCAGCGACCCCGGGCAGGGGGTAAACATTCAGTACTTC | CASSDPGQGVNIQYF
TRBJ1-1 | once | TRBD1 | TRBV19 | TGTGCCAGTAGTATTATTGGCGGGACAGCTATGAACACTGAAGCTTTCTTT | CASSIIGGTAMNTEAFF
TRBJ1-4 | - | - | TRBV30 | TGTGCCTGGAGCGCCGCAGGCTCTAATGAAAAACTGTTTTTT | CAWSAAGSNEKLFF
TRBJ2-1 | - | TRBD2 | TRBV25-1 | TGTGCCAGCGAACTCCTAGCGGGAGCGGGTGAGCAGTTCTTC | CASELLAGAGEQFF
TRBJ1-1 | - | TRBD1 | TRBV18 | TGTGCCAGCTCAAGGGACAGGGGAAACACTGAAGCTTTCTTT | CASSRDRGNTEAFF
TRBJ2-3 | - | TRBD1 | TRBV10-1 | TGCGCCAGCAATCGGGACAGGGAGGATACGCAGTATTTT | CASNRDREDTQYF
TRBJ2-7 | - | - | TRBV13 | TGTGCCAGCAGTTTACCACGGGGCGAGCAGTACTTC | CASSLPRGEQYF
TRBJ1-1 | - | TRBD1 | TRBV19 | TGTGCCAGCCGCTTCAGGGGGACAGACACTGAAGCTTTCTTT | CASRFRGTDTEAFF
TRBJ2-5 | - | TRBD1 | TRBV6-5 | TGTGCCGGAAGGACAGGCCAAGAGACCCAGTACTTC | CAGRTGQETQYF
TRBJ1-1 | - | - | TRBV29-1 | TGCAGCGTTAGGGGTCAAAGGTTTGAAGCTTTCTTT | CSVRGQRFEAFF
TRBJ1-2 | few | TRBD1 | TRBV6-5 | TGTGCCAGCAGTTACTCAATTTCGGGAGGGGGCGGCTACACCTTC | CASSYSISGGGGYTF
TRBJ2-3 | - | TRBD1 | TRBV5-5 | TGTGCCAGCACCCATCGCGACAGGGAAACAGATACGCAGTATTTT | CASTHRDRETDTQYF
TRBJ1-2 | once | - | TRBV15 | TGTGCCACACAGGGAGTCCACTATGGCTACACCTTC | CATQGVHYGYTF
TRBJ1-1 | - | - | TRBV7-8 | TGTGCCAGCAGCCGGACGGGGAACACTGAAGCTTTCTTT | CASSRTGNTEAFF
TRBJ2-7 | - | TRBD1 | TRBV7-9 | TGTGCCAGCAGCTTTGGCCAGGGGGTCGATTACGAGCAGTACTTC | CASSFGQGVDYEQYF
TRBJ2-1 | - | TRBD1 | TRBV4-3 | TGCGCCAGCAGCCAAGACAGGGGGCGTCCCAACAATGAGCAGTTCTTC | CASSQDRGRPNNEQFF
TRBJ2-3 | - | TRBD2 | TRBV5-1 | TGCGCCAGCAGCGTTACACCGGGACTACCCACAGATACGCAGTATTTT | CASSVTPGLPTDTQYF
TRBJ2-7 | - | TRBD2 | TRBV6-5 | TGTGCCAGCAGATGGGGAGGGGCCCGGGCCTACGAGCAGTACTTC | CASRWGGARAYEQYF
TRBJ1-3 | - | TRBD1 | TRBV19 | TGTGCCAGTAGTAGAGGGACAGCGGATGGAAACACCATATATTTT | CASSRGTADGNTIYF
TRBJ2-3 | - | - | TRBV19 | TGTGCCAGTAGTATAGGCTACGGGAGCACAGATACGCAGTATTTT | CASSIGYGSTDTQYF
TRBJ2-1 | - | TRBD1 | TRBV18 | TGTGCCAGCTCTAGAAGGACAGGGAATTTCAATGAGCAGTTCTTC | CASSRRTGNFNEQFF
TRBJ2-7 | - | TRBD2 | TRBV27 | TGTGCCAGCAGTTTTGTGCATGCGGGAGGGCCCACCTACGAGCAGTACTTC | CASSFVHAGGPTYEQYF
TRBJ2-2 | - | - | TRBV5-1 | TGCGCCAGCAGCTTCAGGGTTGGCACCGGGGAGCTGTTTTTT | CASSFRVGTGELFF
TRBJ1-5 | - | TRBD1 | TRBV7-3 | TGTGCCAGCAGCTCACGTGGCAGGGGGTATGGTAATCAGCCCCAGCATTTT | CASSSRGRGYGNQPQHF
TRBJ2-1 | - | - | TRBV2 | TGTGCCGGGGGACTTCACTCCTACAATGAGCAGTTCTTC | CAGGLHSYNEQFF
TRBJ1-1 | - | TRBD1 | TRBV5-6 | TGTGCCAGCAGCTTGGTTCAGGGGGGTTTGGCGACTGAAGCTTTCTTT | CASSLVQGGLATEAFF
TRBJ1-2 | - | - | TRBV27 | TGTGCCAGCACCCGGTCCCAGGGCAACTATGGCTACACCTTC | CASTRSQGNYGYTF
TRBJ2-1 | - | TRBD1 | TRBV18 | TGTGCCAGCTCACTCACGGACAGGGTGGAAGAGCAGTTCTTC | CASSLTDRVEEQFF
TRBJ2-3 | - | TRBD2 | TRBV3-1/TRBV3-2 | TGTGCCAGCAGCCGTACCGGGACTAGCGGGCCAGATACGCAGTATTTT | CASSRTGTSGPDTQYF
TRBJ2-4 | - | TRBD1 | TRBV19 | TGTGCCAGTAGTAAGAGGACAGGGGTAGCCAAAAACATTCAGTACTTC | CASSKRTGVAKNIQYF
TRBJ1-2 | few | - | TRBV19 | TGTGCCAGTAGTCAATCACGGGGAAACTATGGCTACACCTTC | CASSQSRGNYGYTF
TRBJ2-1 | - | TRBD1 | TRBV5-1 | TGCGCCAGCAGCTTGTCCCCGGGGGACAGGGTAGGTGGTGAGCAGTTCTTC | CASSLSPGDRVGGEQFF
TRBJ1-5 | few | - | TRBV6-5 | TGTGCCAGCGAGGTTGTAAGCAATCAGCCCCAGCATTTT | CASEVVSNQPQHF
TRBJ1-5 | - | - | TRBV28 | TGTGCCAGCAGGGGCGGGGGTCAGCCCCAGCATTTT | CASRGGGQPQHF
TRBJ2-7 | - | TRBD1 | TRBV19 | TGTGCCAGTAGTATACGAGGACAGGGAACCTACGAGCAGTACTTC | CASSIRGQGTYEQYF
TRBJ2-7 | - | TRBD1 | TRBV5-5 | TGTGCCAGCAACCCGACAGGGGGCAGATCGGGAGGTACCGAGCAGTACTTC | CASNPTGGRSGGTEQYF